In its sample, the clone carrying this TCR beta chain was seen many times. The target antigen is unknown. TCRdb passed the reads through MiXCR, listing each CDR3 protein once. The sample shows about 260,000 distinct CDR3 sequences, roughly 15% of them seen only once. This sample was taken from a study of T cell repertoires in cytomegalovirus infection. Overall study results and limits: Cumulative frequency of public TCR beta families picked out carriers of CMV plus the relevant HLA. Across the ex vivo response, the dominant clonotypes were HLA-C-restricted CMV-specific TCR beta clonotypes.

The CDR3 covers 16 residues. Per the germline V gene, CDR1 is SGHTA and CDR2 is FQGNSA. Deletions cut 5 bases from V and 9 bases from J, with 20 bases between. The sample comprised PBMCs. The rearrangement links TRBV7-2 to TRBJ1-6; unclear D gene. The clonotype was recovered from a human donor in good health (CMV status not recorded). Some clones in this sample may be carry-over from other donors' samples. The CDR3 here is CASSLRTVGSGSPLHF. The CDR3 DNA sequence: TGTGCCAGCAGCCTGCGGACGGTGGGTTCGGGTTCACCCCTCCACTTT.